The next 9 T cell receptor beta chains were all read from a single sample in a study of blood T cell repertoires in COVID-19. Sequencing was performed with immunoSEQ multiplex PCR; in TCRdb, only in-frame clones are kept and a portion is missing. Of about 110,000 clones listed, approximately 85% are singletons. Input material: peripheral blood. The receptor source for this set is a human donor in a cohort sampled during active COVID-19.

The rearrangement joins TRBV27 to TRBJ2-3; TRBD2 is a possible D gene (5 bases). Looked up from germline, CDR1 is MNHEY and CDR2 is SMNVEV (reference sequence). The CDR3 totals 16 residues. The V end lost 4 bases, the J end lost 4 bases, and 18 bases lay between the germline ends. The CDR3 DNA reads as TGTGCCAGCAGTTCCTTCCTTCGGGGTAGCTCAGATACGCAGTATTTT. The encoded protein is CASSSFLRGSSDTQYF.

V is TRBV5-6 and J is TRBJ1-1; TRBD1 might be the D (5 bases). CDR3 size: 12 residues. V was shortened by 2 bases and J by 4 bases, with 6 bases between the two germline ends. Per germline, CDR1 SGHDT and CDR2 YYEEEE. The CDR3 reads CASSFQGTEAFF. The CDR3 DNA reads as TGTGCCAGCAGCTTCCAGGGCACTGAAGCTTTCTTT. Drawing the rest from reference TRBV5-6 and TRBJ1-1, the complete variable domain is DAGVTQSPTHLIKTRGQQVTLRCSPKSGHDTVSWYQQALGQGPQFIFQYYEEEERQRGNFPDRFSGHQFPNYSSELNVNALLLGDSALYLCASSFQGTEAFFGQGTRLTVV.

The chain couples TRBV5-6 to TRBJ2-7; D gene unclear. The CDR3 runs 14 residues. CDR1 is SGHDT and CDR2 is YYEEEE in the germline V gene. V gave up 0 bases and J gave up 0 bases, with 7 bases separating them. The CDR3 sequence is CASSLGSYSYEQYF. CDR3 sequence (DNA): TGTGCCAGCAGCTTGGGATCCTACTCCTACGAGCAGTACTTC. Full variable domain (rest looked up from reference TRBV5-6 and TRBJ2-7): DAGVTQSPTHLIKTRGQQVTLRCSPKSGHDTVSWYQQALGQGPQFIFQYYEEEERQRGNFPDRFSGHQFPNYSSELNVNALLLGDSALYLCASSLGSYSYEQYFGPGTRLTVT.

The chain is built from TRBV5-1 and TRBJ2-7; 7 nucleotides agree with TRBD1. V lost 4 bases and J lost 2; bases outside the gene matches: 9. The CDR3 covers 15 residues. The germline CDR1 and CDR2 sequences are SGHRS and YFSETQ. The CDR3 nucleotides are TGCGCCAGCAGCCCACAGGGGAAGGAGGCCTACGAGCAGTACTTC. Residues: CASSPQGKEAYEQYF.

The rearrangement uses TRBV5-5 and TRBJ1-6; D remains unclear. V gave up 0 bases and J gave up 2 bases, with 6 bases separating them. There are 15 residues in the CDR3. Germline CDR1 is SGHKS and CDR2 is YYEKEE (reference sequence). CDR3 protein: CASSLGHPYNSPLHF. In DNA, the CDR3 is TGTGCCAGCAGCTTGGGACACCCCTATAATTCACCCCTCCACTTT.

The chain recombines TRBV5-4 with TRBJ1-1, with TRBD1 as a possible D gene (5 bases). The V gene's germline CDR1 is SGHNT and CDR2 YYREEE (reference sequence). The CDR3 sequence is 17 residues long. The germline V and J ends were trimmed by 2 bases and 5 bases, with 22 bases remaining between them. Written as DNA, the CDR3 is TGTGCCAGCAGCTTTGGCCAATACAGGACGACCGGGACTGAAGCTTTCTTT. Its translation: CASSFGQYRTTGTEAFF.

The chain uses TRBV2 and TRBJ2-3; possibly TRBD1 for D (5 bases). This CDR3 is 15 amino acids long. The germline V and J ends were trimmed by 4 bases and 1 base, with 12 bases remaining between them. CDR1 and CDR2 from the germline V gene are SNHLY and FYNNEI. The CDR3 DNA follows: TGTGCCAGCAGTGCGCAACAGGCACGCACAGATACGCAGTATTTT. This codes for CASSAQQARTDTQYF. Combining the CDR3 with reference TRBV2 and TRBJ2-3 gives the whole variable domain EPEVTQTPSHQVTQMGQEVILRCVPISNHLYFYWYRQILGQKVEFLVSFYNNEISEKSEIFDDQFSVERPDGSNFTLKIRSTKLEDSAMYFCASSAQQARTDTQYFGPGTRLTVL.

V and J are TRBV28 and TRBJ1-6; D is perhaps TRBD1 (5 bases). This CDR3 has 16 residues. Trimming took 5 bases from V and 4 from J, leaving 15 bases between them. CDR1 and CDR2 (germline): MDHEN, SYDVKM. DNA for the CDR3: TGTGCCAGCAGTCTGCGGGGGGGGACGTATAATTCACCCCTCCACTTT. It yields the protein CASSLRGGTYNSPLHF.

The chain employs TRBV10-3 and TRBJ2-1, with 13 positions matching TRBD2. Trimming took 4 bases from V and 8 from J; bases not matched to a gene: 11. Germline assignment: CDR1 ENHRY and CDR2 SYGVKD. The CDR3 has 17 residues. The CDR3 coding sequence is TGTGCCATCAGTGCTGGCCCAACTAGCGGGAGGGCGGATGAGCAGTTCTTC. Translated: CAISAGPTSGRADEQFF.